This T cell receptor beta chain was sequenced for a study of beta chain features in type 1 diabetes. Regarding this clone: Its target is not known.

Every bit of the isolated RNA underwent reverse transcription, so sequencing read expressed TCRB transcripts. Here immunoSEQ multiplex PCR was the method, and the copy in TCRdb shows in-frame clones only, minus some. The table includes about 240,000 clones, about 15% detected once. With V trimmed by 9 bases and J by 5 bases, 4 bases remained unmatched. CDR3 length equals 12 residues. General observations from the study: In all four CD4+ subsets, TCRB CDR3 length was significantly, moderately reduced in type 1 diabetes.

The chain combines TRBV23-1 with TRBJ1-1; 9 bases line up with TRBD1. TRBV23-1 falls under the ORF class, with uncertain function. Sequencing used naive CD4+ T cells from blood. The sequence came from a man younger than 45 with type 1 diabetes. CDR3 region: CARGTGSTEAFF. The CDR3 DNA reads TGCGCCAGGGGGACAGGGAGTACTGAAGCTTTCTTT.